The T cell receptor beta chain under discussion was sequenced for a study of shared T cell receptors in the human thymus listed by TCRdb under 2021. Looking at the study overall: The study examined how self-reactive, shared T-cell receptor alpha chains are generated in the human thymus.

The junction carries 14 bases between V and J, which are trimmed by 7 bases and 2 bases respectively. The germline V gene yields MDHEN for CDR1 and SYDVKM for CDR2. Reading from cysteine to phenylalanine, the CDR3 counts 14 amino acids. This entry keeps only the CDR3 DNA: 42 bases, framed from base 1. Of note for this clone: The antigen this receptor binds is unknown. One base away there is no much larger clone; base qualities are not given.

Library preparation employed the immunoSEQ multiplex PCR assay. TCRdb retrieved this table from immuneACCESS and kept in-frame rearrangements only. Not all clones are present; in checked studies, unresolved V genes account for under half, and no reason is known for the remainder. This sample holds about 660,000 clones; 80% to 90% were observed only once. The ten largest clones take up approximately 0.0097% of the sample. Another study also made use of these data, one on human thymus T cells. The second study's authors report: Donors were immunologically healthy infants undergoing open corrective cardiac surgery for congenital heart defects in Finland. The thymus tissue came from surgical resects taken out during corrective cardiac surgery. Usage of V and J gene segments appeared to be biased in both the thymic and the peripheral blood repertoires. The related research reported highly overlapping thymic TCR repertoires among unrelated individuals. The study used seven to nine infant thymus samples plus four related peripheral blood samples to characterize TCR alpha and beta repertoires. The infant donors were roughly 7 to 244 days old, and the cohort included over 5 males and two females. Thymocytes were freed from the tissue by mechanical means and kept at -70 degrees C as pellets of about 9-30 million cells. Genomic DNA was extracted from frozen cell pellets with a QIAsymphony instrument. The immunoSEQ multiplex PCR assay was used to amplify the TCRB and TCRAD loci from a standardized amount of quality-controlled genomic DNA. The amplicons spanned the V(D)J region and were long enough to cover the CDR3 and allow V and J genes to be identified. Through the commercial immunoSEQ service, the amplicons were sequenced on an Illumina platform. Primer bias and sequencing errors were corrected as previously described, and TCRAD and TCRB were defined on the basis of the IMGT database. immunoSEQ Analyzer 3.0 and VDJTools were used for repertoire analysis, which covered basic statistics, V/J segment usage, diversity estimates, rarefaction and pairwise overlap. To estimate diversity, the Chao1, ChaoE, Efron-Thisted, Shannon and inverse Simpson indices were applied, and diversity was also estimated on datasets down-sampled to the smallest sample. Repertoire overlap was determined by strict matching of CDR3 nucleotide sequence, V gene and J gene, and Jaccard-based multidimensional scaling clustering was applied. On average, thymus samples gave 750,000 to 950,000 unique TCRB clonotypes, whereas blood samples gave roughly 84,000.

The V and J genes are TRBV28 and TRBJ1-1, with TRBD1 as a weak D call on 5 bases. The TCR originated in a boy younger than two with a congenital heart defect. Donor details come from another sample of the same person, matched by shared clones. Material: thymocytes. The DNA sequence is given as TGTGCCAGCACCCATGCAGGGAATAACACTGAAGCTTTCTTT. Translated, this is CASTHAGNNTEAFF.